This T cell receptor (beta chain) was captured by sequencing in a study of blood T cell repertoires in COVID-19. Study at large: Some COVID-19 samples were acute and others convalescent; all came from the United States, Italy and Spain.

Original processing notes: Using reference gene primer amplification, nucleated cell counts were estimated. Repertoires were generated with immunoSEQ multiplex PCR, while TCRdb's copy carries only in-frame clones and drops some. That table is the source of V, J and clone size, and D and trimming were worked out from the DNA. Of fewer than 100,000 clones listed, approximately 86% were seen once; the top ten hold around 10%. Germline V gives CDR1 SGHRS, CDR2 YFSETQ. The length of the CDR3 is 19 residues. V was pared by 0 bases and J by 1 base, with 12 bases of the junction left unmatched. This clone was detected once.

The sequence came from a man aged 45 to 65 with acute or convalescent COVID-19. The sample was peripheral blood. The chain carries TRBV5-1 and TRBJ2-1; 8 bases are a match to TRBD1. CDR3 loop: CASSLGDRGKGLSYNEQFF. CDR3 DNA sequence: TGCGCCAGCAGCTTGGGAGACAGGGGTAAGGGTCTATCCTACAATGAGCAGTTCTTC.